The 23 T cell receptor beta chains below come from one sample, sequenced in a study of T cells expressing NK-cell markers. TCRdb re-called the 5' RACE reads; every CDR3 protein appears as one record, without DNA. This sample's clone table lists some 390,000 distinct CDR3 sequences. Sequencing was done on a sample of blood T cells: a sorted CD56 or NKG2C T cell subset, CD4+ or CD8+ T cells, or bulk PBMC T cells (not recorded which). The receptors come from a woman aged 50 to 60 in good health.

V and J are TRBV4-2 and TRBJ1-4. The CDR3 totals 15 residues. The germline CDR1 and CDR2 sequences are LGHNA and YNFKEQ. The CDR3 protein is CASTTAGATNEKLFF.

J is TRBJ1-5 and V is TRBV5-1; TCRdb's D call, TRBD1, is unchecked because there is no DNA. Germline values: CDR1 SGHRS, CDR2 YFSETQ. The CDR3 contains 13 residues. The CDR3: CASATDSNQPQHF.

This chain connects TRBV5-1 to TRBJ2-5; TCRdb's D call of TRBD1 is untestable without DNA. The CDR3 loop spans 15 amino acids. Germline lookup yields CDR1 SGHRS and CDR2 YFSETQ. The CDR3: CASSLSLAGAETQYF.

The genes are TRBV12-3 or TRBV12-4 and TRBJ1-2; the TCRdb call, TRBD1, lacks DNA for checking. The CDR3 is made up of 15 amino acids. The CDR3 sequence is CASRSNRGPNYGYTF.

This rearrangement joins TRBV5-6 to TRBJ2-2. The CDR3 spans 13 residues. The germline CDR1 and CDR2 sequences are SGHDT and YYEEEE. CDR3: CASSYASTGELFF.

The rearrangement uses TRBV2 and TRBJ2-3; TCRdb indicates TRBD1, and absent DNA this call remains unverified. The CDR3 totals 13 residues. Germline CDR1 and CDR2: SNHLY and FYNNEI. The CDR3 is CASRALHTDTQYF.

This chain links TRBV25-1 with TRBJ2-6; TCRdb indicates TRBD2, and absent DNA this call remains unverified. The CDR3 has 17 residues. CDR1 and CDR2 (germline): MGHDK, SYGVNS. The CDR3 region is CASSEFGGGSGANVLTF.

The J gene is TRBJ2-1, the V gene TRBV25-1. Per the germline V gene, CDR1 is MGHDK and CDR2 is SYGVNS. This CDR3 has 12 residues. This CDR3 is CASRGIADEQFF.

The chain joins TRBV29-1 to TRBJ2-7. CDR1 and CDR2 (germline): SQVTM, ANQGSEA. The CDR3 has 12 amino acids. The CDR3 reads CSVEEKVHEQYF.

The genes are TRBV12-3 or TRBV12-4 and TRBJ2-7; TCRdb's D gene call, TRBD1, goes unchecked for lack of DNA. This CDR3 spans 11 amino acids. The CDR3 reads CASSLFYEQYF.

This sequence joins TRBV20-1 and TRBJ2-1; as DNA is missing, the TRBD1 call by TCRdb cannot be tested. The CDR3 contains 14 residues. CDR1 and CDR2 from the germline V gene are DFQATT and SNEGSKA (reference sequence). This CDR3 reads CSALRDTGWNEQFF.

The CDR3 region is CASSFLATDTGELFF. The chain recombines TRBV11-3 with TRBJ2-2; the TRBD2 assignment by TCRdb is unverifiable without DNA. The CDR3 covers 15 residues. Germline-derived CDR1 and CDR2 are SGHNT and YENEEA.

The genes are TRBV5-1 and TRBJ1-6; TCRdb's D call of TRBD1 is untestable without DNA. CDR1 is SGHRS, CDR2 YFSETQ, per germline. CDR3 length: 14 residues. The CDR3 loop is CASSFRQENSPLHF.

The chain carries TRBV12-5 and TRBJ2-5. Germline V gene data show CDR1 as LGHNT and CDR2 as FRNRAP. CDR3 size: 14 residues. CDR3 region: CASGLAAVQETQYF.

V and J are TRBV5-1 and TRBJ2-7; TCRdb proposes TRBD2, but this gene call is untestable without DNA. Germline V gives CDR1 SGHRS, CDR2 YFSETQ. The CDR3 length is 16 residues. This CDR3 is CASSLVGGSGAYEQYF.

This sequence joins TRBV12-3 or TRBV12-4 and TRBJ2-3; no DNA is available, so the TRBD2 call from TCRdb remains unchecked. The CDR3 is 17 amino acids. CDR3 region: CASSTPLGGGRQDTQYF.

This rearrangement joins TRBV7-6 to TRBJ2-1; the D call of TRBD2 rests on TCRdb alone, since no DNA is present to check it. The germline gives CDR1 SGHVS, CDR2 FNYEAQ. The CDR3 contains 18 residues. The CDR3 protein is CASSPGGTSGISYNEQFF.

The chain employs TRBV18 and TRBJ2-1. The CDR3 is made up of 13 amino acids. CDR1 and CDR2 from the germline V gene are KGHSH and LQKENI. The CDR3 sequence is CASSSGRYNEQFF.

The chain links TRBV29-1 to TRBJ2-3; no DNA is available, so the TRBD1 call from TCRdb remains unchecked. Germline V gene data show CDR1 as SQVTM and CDR2 as ANQGSEA. The CDR3 is 15 amino acids. The CDR3 loop reads CSVGDRSAGADTQYF.

The V gene is TRBV9, the J gene TRBJ2-7; TCRdb calls TRBD2, which cannot be checked without DNA. CDR1 and CDR2 from the germline V gene are SGDLS and YYNGEE. This CDR3 spans 16 amino acids. The CDR3 loop is CASSSSGLAASYEQYF.

The J gene is TRBJ2-7, the V gene TRBV20-1; TCRdb gives TRBD2 as the D gene, but with no DNA this cannot be confirmed. Germline V gene sequence: CDR1 DFQATT, CDR2 SNEGSKA (reference sequence). The CDR3 totals 13 residues. CDR3: CSASTSGDYEQYF.

The V and J genes are TRBV20-1 and TRBJ2-5; TCRdb names TRBD2, which stays unverified in the absence of DNA. Germline V gene lookup returns CDR1 DFQATT and CDR2 SNEGSKA (reference sequence). The CDR3 has 17 amino acids. Here the CDR3 reads CSAKGLAGLGVAETQYF.

The chain links TRBV12-3 or TRBV12-4 to TRBJ2-3; the D call from TCRdb, TRBD2, cannot be confirmed without DNA. This CDR3 is built from 17 residues. CDR3: CASSSASGRAGGDTQYF.